This section outlines one T cell receptor (beta chain) sequence together with its context. The sample belongs to a study of siplizumab effects on memory and regulatory T cells. Clones were sequenced by immunoSEQ multiplex PCR, and TCRdb holds only the in-frame ones, with some missing. The sample has some 120,000 clones; roughly 94% are singletons. The V gene end was trimmed by 3 bases and the J gene end by 5 bases; junction bases not matched to a gene: 6. Germline lookup yields CDR1 KGHSH and CDR2 LQKENI. The CDR3 totals 16 residues. The chain couples TRBV18 to TRBJ2-7; TRBD2 matches at 14 bases. The sample taken for sequencing was non-Treg CD4+ T cells sorted from blood. The clonotype comes from a human donor in good health. The CDR3 reads CASSPTSGRVRNEQYF. The CDR3 DNA reads TGTGCCAGCTCACCGACTAGCGGGAGGGTAAGGAACGAGCAGTACTTC.